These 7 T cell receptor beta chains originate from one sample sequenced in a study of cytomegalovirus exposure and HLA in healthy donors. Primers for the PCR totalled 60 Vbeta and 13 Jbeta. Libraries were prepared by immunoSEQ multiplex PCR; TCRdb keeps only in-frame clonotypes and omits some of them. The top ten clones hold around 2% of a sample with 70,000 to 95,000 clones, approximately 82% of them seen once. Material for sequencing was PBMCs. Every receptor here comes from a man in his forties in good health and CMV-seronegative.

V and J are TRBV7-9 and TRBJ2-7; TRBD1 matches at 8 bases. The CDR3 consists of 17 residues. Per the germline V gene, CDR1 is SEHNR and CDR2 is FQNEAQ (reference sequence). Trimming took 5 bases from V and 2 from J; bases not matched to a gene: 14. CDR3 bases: TGTGCCAGCAGCCCCGGGATGACAGGGGATGTCCCCTACGAGCAGTACTTC. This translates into CASSPGMTGDVPYEQYF. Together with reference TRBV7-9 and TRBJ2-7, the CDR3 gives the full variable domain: DTGVSQNPRHKITKRGQNVTFRCDPISEHNRLYWYRQTLGQGPEFLTYFQNEAQLEKSRLLSDRFSAERPKGSFSTLEIQRTEQGDSAMYLCASSPGMTGDVPYEQYFGPGTRLTVT.

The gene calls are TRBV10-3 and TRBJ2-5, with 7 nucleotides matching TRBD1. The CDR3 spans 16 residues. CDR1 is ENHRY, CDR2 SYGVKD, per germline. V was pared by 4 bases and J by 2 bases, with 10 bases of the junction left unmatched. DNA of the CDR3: TGTGCCATCAGTGGGGCAGGGGGACCGCAACAAGAGACCCAGTACTTC. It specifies CAISGAGGPQQETQYF.

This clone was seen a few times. The CDR3 loop is CASSPDAGRSYEQYF. In DNA, the CDR3 is TGTGCCAGCAGCCCCGACGCCGGGAGATCCTACGAGCAGTACTTC. V is TRBV7-2 and J is TRBJ2-7; perhaps TRBD2 as D (6 bases). Germline lookup yields CDR1 SGHTA and CDR2 FQGNSA. The CDR3 sequence is 15 residues long. Deletions cut 5 bases from V and 1 base from J, with 15 bases between.

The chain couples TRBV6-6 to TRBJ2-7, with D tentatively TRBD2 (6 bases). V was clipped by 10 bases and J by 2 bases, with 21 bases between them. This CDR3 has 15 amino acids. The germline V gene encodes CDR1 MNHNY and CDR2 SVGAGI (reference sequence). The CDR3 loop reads CATHLGGPGPYEQYF. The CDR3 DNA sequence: TGTGCCACCCACCTCGGGGGACCTGGCCCCTACGAGCAGTACTTC.

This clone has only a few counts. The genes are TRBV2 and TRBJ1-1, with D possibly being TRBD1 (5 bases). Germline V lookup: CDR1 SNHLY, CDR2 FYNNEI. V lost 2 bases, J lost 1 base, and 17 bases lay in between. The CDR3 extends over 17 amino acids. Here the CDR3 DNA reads TGTGCCAGCAGTGAAAACCCAGGGATGGGCCGGAACACTGAAGCTTTCTTT. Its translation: CASSENPGMGRNTEAFF.

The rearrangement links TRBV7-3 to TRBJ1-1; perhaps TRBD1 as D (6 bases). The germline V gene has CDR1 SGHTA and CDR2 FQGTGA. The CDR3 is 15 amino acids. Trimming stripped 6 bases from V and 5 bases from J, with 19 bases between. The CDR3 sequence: CASSTDPTGLTEAFF. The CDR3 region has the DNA TGTGCCAGCAGTACGGACCCCACAGGGTTGACTGAAGCTTTCTTT.

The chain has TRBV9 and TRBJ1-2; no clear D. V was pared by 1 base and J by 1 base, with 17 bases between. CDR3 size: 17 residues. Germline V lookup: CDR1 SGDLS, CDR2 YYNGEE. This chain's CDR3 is CASSVHRVSPGNYGYTF. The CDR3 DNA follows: TGTGCCAGCAGCGTACACCGGGTCTCACCCGGTAACTATGGCTACACCTTC. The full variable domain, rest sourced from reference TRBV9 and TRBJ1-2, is DSGVTQTPKHLITATGQRVTLRCSPRSGDLSVYWYQQSLDQGLQFLIQYYNGEERAKGNILERFSAQQFPDLHSELNLSSLELGDSALYFCASSVHRVSPGNYGYTFGSGTRLTVV.